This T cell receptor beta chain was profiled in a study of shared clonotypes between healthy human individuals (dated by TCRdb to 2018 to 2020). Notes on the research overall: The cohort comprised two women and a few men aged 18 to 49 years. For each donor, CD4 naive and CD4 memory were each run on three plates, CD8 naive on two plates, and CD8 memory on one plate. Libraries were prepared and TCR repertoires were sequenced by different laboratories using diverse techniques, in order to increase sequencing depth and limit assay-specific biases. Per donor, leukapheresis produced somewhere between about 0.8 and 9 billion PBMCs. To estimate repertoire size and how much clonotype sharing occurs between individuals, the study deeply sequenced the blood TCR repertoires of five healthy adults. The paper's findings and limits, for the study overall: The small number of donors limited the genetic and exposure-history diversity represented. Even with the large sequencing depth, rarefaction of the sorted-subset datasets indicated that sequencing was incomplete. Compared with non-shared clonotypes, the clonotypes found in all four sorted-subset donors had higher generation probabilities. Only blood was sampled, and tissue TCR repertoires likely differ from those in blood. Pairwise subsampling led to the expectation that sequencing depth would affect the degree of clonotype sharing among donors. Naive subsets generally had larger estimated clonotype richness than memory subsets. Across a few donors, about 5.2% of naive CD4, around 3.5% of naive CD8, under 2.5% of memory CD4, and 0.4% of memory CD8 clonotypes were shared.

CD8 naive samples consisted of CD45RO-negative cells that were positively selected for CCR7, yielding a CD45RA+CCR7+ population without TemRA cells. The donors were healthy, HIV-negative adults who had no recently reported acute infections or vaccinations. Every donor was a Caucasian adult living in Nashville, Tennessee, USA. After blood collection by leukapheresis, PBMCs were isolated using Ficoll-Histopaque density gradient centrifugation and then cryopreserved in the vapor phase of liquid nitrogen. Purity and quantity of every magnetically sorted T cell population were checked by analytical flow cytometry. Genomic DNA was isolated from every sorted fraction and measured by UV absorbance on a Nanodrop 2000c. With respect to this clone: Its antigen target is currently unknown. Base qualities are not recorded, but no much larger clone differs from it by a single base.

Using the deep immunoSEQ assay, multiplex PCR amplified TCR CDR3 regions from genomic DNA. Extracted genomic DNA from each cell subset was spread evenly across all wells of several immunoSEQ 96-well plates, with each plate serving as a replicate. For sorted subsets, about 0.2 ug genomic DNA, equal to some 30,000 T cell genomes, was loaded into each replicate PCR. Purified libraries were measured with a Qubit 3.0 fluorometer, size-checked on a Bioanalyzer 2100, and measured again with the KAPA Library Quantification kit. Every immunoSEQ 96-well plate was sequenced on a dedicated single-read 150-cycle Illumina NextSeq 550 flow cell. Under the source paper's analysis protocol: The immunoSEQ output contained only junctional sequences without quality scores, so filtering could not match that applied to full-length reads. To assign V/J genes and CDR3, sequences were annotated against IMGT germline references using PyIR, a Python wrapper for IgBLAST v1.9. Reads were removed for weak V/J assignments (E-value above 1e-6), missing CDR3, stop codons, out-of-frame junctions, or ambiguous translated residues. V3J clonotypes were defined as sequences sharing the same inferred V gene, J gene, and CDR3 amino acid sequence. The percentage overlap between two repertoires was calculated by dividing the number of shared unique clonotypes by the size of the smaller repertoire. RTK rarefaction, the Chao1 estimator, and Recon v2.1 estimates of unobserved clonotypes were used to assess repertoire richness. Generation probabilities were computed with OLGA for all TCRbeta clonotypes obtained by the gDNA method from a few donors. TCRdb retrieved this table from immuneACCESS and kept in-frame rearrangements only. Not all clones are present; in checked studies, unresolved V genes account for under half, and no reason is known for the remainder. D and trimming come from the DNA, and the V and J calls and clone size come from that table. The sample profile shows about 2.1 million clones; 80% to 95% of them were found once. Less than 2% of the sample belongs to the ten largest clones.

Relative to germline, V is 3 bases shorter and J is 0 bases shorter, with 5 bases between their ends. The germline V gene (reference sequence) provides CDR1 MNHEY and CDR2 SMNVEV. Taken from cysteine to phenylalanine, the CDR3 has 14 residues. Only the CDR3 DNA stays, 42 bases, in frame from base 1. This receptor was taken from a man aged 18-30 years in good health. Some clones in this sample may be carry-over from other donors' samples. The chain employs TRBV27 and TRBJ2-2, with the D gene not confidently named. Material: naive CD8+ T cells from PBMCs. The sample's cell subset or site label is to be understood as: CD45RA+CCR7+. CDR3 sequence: CASSFHANTGELFF. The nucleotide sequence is TGTGCCAGCAGTTTTCACGCGAACACCGGGGAGCTGTTTTTT.